Below are 27 T cell receptor beta chains sequenced from a single sample in a study of cytomegalovirus exposure and HLA in healthy donors. The PCR employed 60 Vbeta primers together with 13 Jbeta primers. The data were produced by immunoSEQ multiplex PCR, yet TCRdb's version contains in-frame clones alone and is incomplete. The table records approximately 160,000 clones, approximately 82% of them present only once. Sample: PBMCs. These receptors all stem from a male donor in good health and CMV-seronegative.

The V gene is TRBV4-3, the J gene TRBJ2-3; D is unclear. The CDR3 runs to 15 residues. V was pared by 0 bases and J by 0 bases, with 7 bases between. Germline V gene sequence: CDR1 LGHNA, CDR2 YSLEER. CDR3: CASSQDWASTDTQYF. The CDR3 nucleotides read TGCGCCAGCAGCCAAGACTGGGCTAGCACAGATACGCAGTATTTT.

V and J are TRBV4-1 and TRBJ2-2, with TRBD1 as a possible D gene (6 bases). V dropped 6 bases and J dropped 9 bases, with 23 bases sitting between them. The CDR3 extends over 16 amino acids. CDR1 MGHRA and CDR2 YSYEKL come from the germline V gene. CDR3 sequence (DNA): TGCGCCAGCAGAAAGGCCCCACAGGGTTTACGTCGGGAGCTGTTTTTT. Encoded protein: CASRKAPQGLRRELFF.

The chain has TRBV20-1 and TRBJ2-1; D unclear. The V end lost 5 bases, the J end lost 4 bases, and 6 bases lay between the germline ends. Per germline, CDR1 DFQATT and CDR2 SNEGSKA (reference sequence). The length of the CDR3 is 11 residues. For the CDR3, the DNA is TGCAGTGCTTCCCTATACAATGAGCAGTTCTTC. As protein: CSASLYNEQFF.

This chain uses TRBV19 with TRBJ1-5, with 7 bases matching TRBD1. This CDR3 is 15 amino acids long. V trimming: 5 bases; J trimming: 1 base; junction bases outside the gene matches: 5. Germline V gene lookup returns CDR1 LNHDA and CDR2 SQIVND (reference sequence). The CDR3 loop is CASSPEGASNQPQHF. CDR3 coding DNA: TGTGCCAGTAGTCCCGAGGGGGCGAGCAATCAGCCCCAGCATTTT.

The V call is TRBV9, the J call TRBJ2-2; 8 nucleotides line up with TRBD1. Germline CDR1 and CDR2: SGDLS and YYNGEE. Germline trimming cut 0 bases from V and 4 bases from J; bases unmatched to any gene: 2. The length of the CDR3 is 15 residues. The CDR3 protein is CASSVEGTGTGELFF. The DNA of the CDR3 is TGTGCCAGCAGCGTAGAAGGGACAGGCACCGGGGAGCTGTTTTTT.

The rearrangement uses TRBV5-1 and TRBJ2-7; 7 bases are a match to TRBD1. The germline V gene encodes CDR1 SGHRS and CDR2 YFSETQ. Unmatched junction bases numbered 3, after V lost 0 bases and J lost 0 bases. This CDR3 contains 15 residues. This CDR3 is CASSLGGTVSYEQYF. For the CDR3, the DNA is TGCGCCAGCAGCTTGGGGGGGACAGTCTCCTACGAGCAGTACTTC.

The chain is built from TRBV4-2 and TRBJ2-1; TRBD2 matches 10 bases. CDR3 length equals 19 residues. Per the germline V gene, CDR1 is LGHNA and CDR2 is YNFKEQ. V trimming: 2 bases; J trimming: 0 bases; junction bases outside the gene matches: 10. The CDR3 nucleotides are TGTGCCAGCAGCCAAAAAGTCGGGGCTAGCGGGAGCTCCTACAATGAGCAGTTCTTC. It codes for CASSQKVGASGSSYNEQFF.

The chain has TRBV27 and TRBJ2-7; D is possibly TRBD1 (5 bases). Trimming stripped 3 bases from V and 5 bases from J, with 8 bases between. CDR1 is MNHEY and CDR2 is SMNVEV in the germline V gene (reference sequence). CDR3 size: 12 residues. The CDR3 here is CASSFPGHEQYF. CDR3 coding DNA: TGTGCCAGCAGTTTTCCAGGGCACGAGCAGTACTTC.

The chain recombines TRBV7-3 with TRBJ2-5; 11 bases line up with TRBD2. This CDR3 contains 14 residues. Germline CDR1 and CDR2: SGHTA and FQGTGA. The V segment lost 4 bases and the J segment 5 bases; nucleotides outside the gene matches: 3. CDR3 residues: CASSSSGRLETQYF. The CDR3 DNA reads as TGTGCCAGCAGCTCTAGCGGGAGGTTGGAGACCCAGTACTTC.

This clone has a handful of counts. The rearrangement links TRBV6-5 to TRBJ1-3; D is unclear. Germline CDR1 is MNHEY and CDR2 is SVGAGI. The CDR3 is made up of 15 amino acids. Trimming shortened V by 5 bases and J by 0 bases, and 11 bases separated the two germline ends. The CDR3 DNA follows: TGTGCCAGCAGTCGATCAGGTACCTCTGGAAACACCATATATTTT. Protein: CASSRSGTSGNTIYF.

The chain uses TRBV7-6 and TRBJ2-2; no clear D. Between the trimmed V and J ends, which lost 6 bases and 3 bases, there was a span of 11 bases. CDR1 and CDR2 from the germline V gene are SGHVS and FNYEAQ. The CDR3 is 14 amino acids. The CDR3 DNA follows: TGTGCCAGCAGGGAGATATTGGACACCGGGGAGCTGTTTTTT. Amino acids: CASREILDTGELFF.

V and J are TRBV5-1 and TRBJ2-3; D possibly corresponds to TRBD1 (6 bases). Germline V gene lookup returns CDR1 SGHRS and CDR2 YFSETQ. The CDR3 runs 15 residues. Trimming stripped 6 bases from V and 0 bases from J, with 14 bases between. The CDR3 loop reads CASIQGSSSTDTQYF. CDR3 in DNA: TGCGCCAGCATCCAGGGGTCATCTAGCACAGATACGCAGTATTTT.

J is TRBJ1-5 and V is TRBV4-1; 7 bases map to TRBD1. This CDR3 spans 14 amino acids. CDR1 is MGHRA and CDR2 is YSYEKL in the germline V gene. V lost 4 bases to trimming and J lost 4 bases; unmatched junction nucleotides: 4. The CDR3 bases are TGCGCCAGCAGCCTTTCGACAGGGAATCAGCCCCAGCATTTT. This encodes CASSLSTGNQPQHF.

The chain has TRBV2 and TRBJ2-2, with TRBD1 identical over 8 bases. CDR3 size: 15 residues. The ends lost 5 bases at V and 1 base at J; junction bases unmatched: 3. Germline CDR1 is SNHLY and CDR2 is FYNNEI. CDR3 residues: CASSHGTGNTGELFF. The CDR3 bases are TGTGCCAGCAGTCATGGGACAGGGAACACCGGGGAGCTGTTTTTT.

This clone was counted only a few times. The chain joins TRBV6-6 to TRBJ2-7, with 9 bases fitting TRBD2. The CDR3 is made up of 15 amino acids. Germline V gives CDR1 MNHNY, CDR2 SVGAGI (reference sequence). The junction had 10 bases not matched to a gene; V was cut back by 5 bases and J by 5 bases. CDR3 protein: CASSRYSGRGNEQYF. CDR3 coding DNA: TGTGCCAGCAGTAGATATAGCGGGAGAGGCAACGAGCAGTACTTC.

The gene calls are TRBV6-5 and TRBJ1-1; 8 bases align to TRBD1. The length of the CDR3 is 14 residues. J lost 2 bases, V lost 6 bases, and 5 bases had no gene match. Per germline, CDR1 MNHEY and CDR2 SVGAGI. CDR3 residues: CASRLGQVNTEAFF. The CDR3 DNA is TGTGCCAGCAGATTGGGACAGGTTAACACTGAAGCTTTCTTT.

V is TRBV9 and J is TRBJ2-7; TRBD1 agrees at 12 bases. V lost 4 bases and J lost 6; bases outside the gene matches: 8. CDR3 length: 15 amino acids. From germline, CDR1 is SGDLS and CDR2 YYNGEE. This CDR3 reads CASSPVGQGAVEQYF. The CDR3 nucleotides read TGTGCCAGCAGCCCCGTGGGACAGGGGGCTGTCGAGCAGTACTTC. The whole variable domain, remainder taken from reference TRBV9 and TRBJ2-7, is DSGVTQTPKHLITATGQRVTLRCSPRSGDLSVYWYQQSLDQGLQFLIQYYNGEERAKGNILERFSAQQFPDLHSELNLSSLELGDSALYFCASSPVGQGAVEQYFGPGTRLTVT.

V gene TRBV19 combines with J gene TRBJ2-5, with 8 bases fitting TRBD1. The better agreement between TRBJ2-7 and the DNA end casts doubt on the J call. Germline values: CDR1 LNHDA, CDR2 SQIVND (reference sequence). This CDR3 spans 14 amino acids. CDR3 nucleotide sequence: TGTGCCAGTAGTCCACCGGGACAGGCGGGCGAGCAGTACTTC. It specifies CASSPPGQAGEQYF.

This clone has more than one count but fewer than ten. V is TRBV5-1 and J is TRBJ2-5; 9 nucleotides agree with TRBD2. The V and J ends lost 4 bases and 5 bases, in that order; junction bases with no gene match: 9. The CDR3 length is 15 residues. Germline lookup yields CDR1 SGHRS and CDR2 YFSETQ. CDR3 coding DNA: TGCGCCAGCAGCCTTATCGGGACTAGCAGTGAGACCCAGTACTTC. This gives the protein CASSLIGTSSETQYF. Full variable domain (remainder filled in from reference TRBV5-1 and TRBJ2-5): KAGVTQTPRYLIKTRGQQVTLSCSPISGHRSVSWYQQTPGQGLQFLFEYFSETQRNKGNFPGRFSGRQFSNSRSEMNVSTLELGDSALYLCASSLIGTSSETQYFGPGTRLLVL.

The chain recombines TRBV5-4 with TRBJ2-6; D call uncertain. Trimming took 4 bases from V and 3 from J, leaving 11 bases between them. Germline CDR1 and CDR2: SGHNT and YYREEE (reference sequence). The CDR3 is 15 residues long. The DNA of the CDR3 is TGTGCCAGCAGCCCCCGCGGATTTGGGGCCAACGTCCTGACTTTC. Its translation: CASSPRGFGANVLTF. Variable domain in full (rest from reference TRBV5-4 and TRBJ2-6): ETGVTQSPTHLIKTRGQQVTLRCSSQSGHNTVSWYQQALGQGPQFIFQYYREEENGRGNFPPRFSGLQFPNYSSELNVNALELDDSALYLCASSPRGFGANVLTFGAGSRLTVL.

V gene TRBV18 combines with J gene TRBJ1-5, with TRBD1 as a possible D gene (5 bases). The CDR3 has 14 residues. Deletions cut 2 bases from V and 6 bases from J, with 11 bases between. Germline loops: CDR1 KGHSH, CDR2 LQKENI. CDR3 region: CASSPEGHIQPQHF. CDR3 DNA: TGTGCCAGCTCACCAGAAGGACATATTCAGCCCCAGCATTTT.

The chain employs TRBV5-5 and TRBJ2-1; 8 bases line up with TRBD1. CDR1 and CDR2 from the germline V gene are SGHKS and YYEKEE (reference sequence). With 4 bases clipped from V and 0 bases from J, the junction kept 6 bases outside the gene matches. The CDR3 spans 16 residues. DNA for the CDR3: TGTGCCAGCAGCCTTGGACAGGGAAGCTCCTACAATGAGCAGTTCTTC. The encoded protein is CASSLGQGSSYNEQFF.

The chain links TRBV10-3 to TRBJ2-1, with unresolved D. Germline-derived CDR1 and CDR2 are ENHRY and SYGVKD. The CDR3 length is 13 residues. V shed 4 bases and J shed 2 bases, with 6 bases lying between them. The CDR3 sequence is CAISGAPYNEQFF. In DNA form, the CDR3 reads TGTGCCATCAGTGGGGCGCCCTACAATGAGCAGTTCTTC.

In this sample, this clone turned up a few times. The rearrangement links TRBV19 to TRBJ1-1, with 9 bases identical to TRBD1. Germline CDR1 is LNHDA and CDR2 is SQIVND (reference sequence). The CDR3 runs to 14 residues. J lost 4 bases, V lost 7 bases, and 7 bases had no gene match. CDR3 coding DNA: TGTGCCAGTACCGTACAGGGGGCCGGCACTGAAGCTTTCTTT. It is translated as CASTVQGAGTEAFF.

The genes are TRBV6-5 and TRBJ2-7, with 8 bases identical to TRBD1. The CDR3 has 14 amino acids. J was trimmed by 2 bases and V by 6 bases; bases with no gene match: 6. CDR1 and CDR2 from the germline V gene are MNHEY and SVGAGI. The CDR3 region has the DNA TGTGCCAGCAGCCCCGACAGGGGCCCCTACGAGCAGTACTTC. This translates into CASSPDRGPYEQYF.

The chain recombines TRBV2 with TRBJ1-5; TRBD1 matches at 8 bases. CDR3 length equals 15 residues. V was pared by 7 bases and J by 3 bases, with 8 bases of the junction left unmatched. Germline values: CDR1 SNHLY, CDR2 FYNNEI. CDR3: CASKLRTGLNQPQHF. As DNA, the CDR3 is TGTGCCAGCAAATTGAGGACAGGGCTCAATCAGCCCCAGCATTTT.

The chain employs TRBV12-2 and TRBJ2-3; the table calls TRBD2, which could not be checked here. TRBV12-2 counts as a pseudogene. This CDR3 spans 14 amino acids. In DNA form, the CDR3 reads TGTGCAAGTCGCTTTTGGTGGGGGGTGGATACGCAGTATTTT. Residues: CASRFWWGVDTQYF.